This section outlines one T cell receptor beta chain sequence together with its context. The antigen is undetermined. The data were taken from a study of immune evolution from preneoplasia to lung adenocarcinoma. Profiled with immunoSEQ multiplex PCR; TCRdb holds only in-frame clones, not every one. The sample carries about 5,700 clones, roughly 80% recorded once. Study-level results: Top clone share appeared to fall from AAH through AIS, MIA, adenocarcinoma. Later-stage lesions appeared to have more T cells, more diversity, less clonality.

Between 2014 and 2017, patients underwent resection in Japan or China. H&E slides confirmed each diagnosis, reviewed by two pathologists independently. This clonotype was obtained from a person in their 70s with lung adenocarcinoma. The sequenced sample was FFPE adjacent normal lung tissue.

In nucleotides, the CDR3 is TGTGCCAGCGGACAGGGGCGGGGTGCCGGGGAGCTGTTTTTT. Translated: CASGQGRGAGELFF. The chain employs TRBV7-2 and TRBJ2-2; TRBD1 aligns across 9 bases. The junction had 7 bases not matched to a gene; V was cut back by 8 bases and J by 6 bases. Per the germline V gene, CDR1 is SGHTA and CDR2 is FQGNSA. CDR3 length equals 14 residues.